One and the same sample provided the 26 T cell receptor beta chains below, sequenced in a study of Ad26.COV2.S vaccination and SARS-CoV-2 variants. Treatment noted: roughly 20 received Ad26.COV2.S at low or high dose, single or two shots; 5 received placebo; per-sample allocation not given. Sampling was performed 63 days after the first vaccine or placebo injection. Assay used: immunoSEQ multiplex PCR; TCRdb lists only in-frame clones, some missing. Here the sample spans around 400,000 clones, about 80% being singletons. The sequencing used peripheral blood, collected in a trial of Ad26.COV2.S vaccine versus placebo. Receptors originate from a person aged 18-60 years who received the Ad26.COV2.S COVID-19 vaccine or a placebo.

This clone was counted a single time. V gene TRBV10-2 combines with J gene TRBJ2-6; TRBD1 aligns across 7 bases. The CDR3 runs 12 residues. V lost 8 bases, J lost 12 bases, and 7 bases stayed unmatched. CDR1 WSHSY and CDR2 SAAADI come from the germline V gene. CDR3 protein: CASRDSLGVLTF. The DNA for the CDR3 is TGCGCCAGCCGGGACAGTTTGGGCGTCCTGACTTTC.

This clone has only a few counts. The J gene is TRBJ1-3, the V gene TRBV18; 9 bases match TRBD1. The CDR3 is 15 amino acids. Germline CDR1 is KGHSH and CDR2 is LQKENI. Trimming cost V 4 bases and J 7 bases; bases outside gene matches: 8. The DNA of the CDR3 is TGTGCCAGCTCACGGAGCAGGACAGGGGAGAACACCATATATTTT. Protein sequence: CASSRSRTGENTIYF.

The chain joins TRBV23-1 to TRBJ2-4; the match to TRBD2 covers 7 bases. TRBV23-1 is assigned to the ORF class and has an uncertain function. CDR3 size: 16 residues. Trimming removed 8 bases from V and 4 bases from J; junction bases left unmatched: 14. CDR3 protein: CASPPGGSLGKNIQYF. In DNA, the CDR3 is TGCGCCAGCCCCCCGGGAGGCTCCTTGGGGAAAAACATTCAGTACTTC.

This clone appeared a single time. The chain uses TRBV3-1 (or the pseudogene TRBV3-2) and TRBJ1-6; no clear D gene. The CDR3 is 14 residues long. The V and J ends lost 1 base and 7 bases respectively, with 8 bases between them. From germline, CDR1 is LGHDT and CDR2 YNNKEL (reference sequence). The CDR3 region is CASSQAVGNSPLHF. Written as DNA, the CDR3 is TGTGCCAGCAGCCAAGCGGTTGGAAATTCACCCCTCCACTTT.

The chain is built from TRBV6-6 and TRBJ2-1, with 10 bases matching TRBD2. The junction had 7 bases not matched to a gene; V was cut back by 7 bases and J by 4 bases. Germline loops: CDR1 MNHNY, CDR2 SVGAGI (reference sequence). The CDR3 spans 15 residues. The DNA of the CDR3 is TGTGCCAGCACCTCAGCGGGGGGGACGTACAATGAGCAGTTCTTC. Its protein product is CASTSAGGTYNEQFF.

The gene calls are TRBV4-3 and TRBJ2-7; TRBD2 matches 8 bases. V lost 0 bases, J lost 1 base, and 17 bases stayed unmatched. Germline CDR1 reads LGHNA; CDR2 reads YSLEER. The CDR3 is made up of 20 amino acids. The CDR3 nucleotides read TGCGCCAGCAGCCAAGAGGAGACATCGGGACTAGGGGGAGGGTCCTACGAGCAGTACTTC. Translation gives CASSQEETSGLGGGSYEQYF.

V is TRBV7-2 and J is TRBJ2-6; the match to TRBD2 covers 8 bases. There are 19 residues in the CDR3. The V gene's germline CDR1 is SGHTA and CDR2 FQGNSA. The V segment lost 5 bases and the J segment 4 bases; nucleotides outside the gene matches: 16. This CDR3 is CASSPRGGAASRGANVLTF. In nucleotides, the CDR3 is TGTGCCAGCAGCCCTCGGGGGGGCGCCGCGAGTCGAGGGGCCAACGTCCTGACTTTC.

The rearrangement joins TRBV19 to TRBJ2-2; 14 bases line up with TRBD2. The CDR3 contains 19 residues. Germline V gene lookup returns CDR1 LNHDA and CDR2 SQIVND (reference sequence). Trimming cost V 6 bases and J 3 bases; bases outside gene matches: 12. The CDR3 coding sequence is TGTGCCAGTAGAGTAGGCCTCGGGACTAGCGGGGGACACACCGGGGAGCTGTTTTTT. It is translated as CASRVGLGTSGGHTGELFF.

The J gene is TRBJ1-5, the V gene TRBV12-5; tentative D call: TRBD1 (5 bases). This CDR3 spans 15 amino acids. Germline CDR1 and CDR2: LGHNT and FRNRAP. V was cut by 5 bases and J by 7 bases, with 18 bases left in between. Here the CDR3 reads CASGQPRGAGQPQHF. The CDR3 DNA follows: TGTGCTAGTGGTCAGCCCCGGGGCGCGGGGCAGCCCCAGCATTTT.

As DNA, the CDR3 is TGTGCCAGCAGCCCCGGCAGGGTAGATGAAAAACTGTTTTTT. It specifies CASSPGRVDEKLFF. The J gene is TRBJ1-4, the V gene TRBV6-5; possibly TRBD1 for D (5 bases). CDR1 is MNHEY and CDR2 is SVGAGI in the germline V gene. V was cut by 6 bases and J by 6 bases, with 14 bases left in between. The CDR3 is 14 amino acids.

The V and J genes are TRBV2 and TRBJ2-5; no firm D call. V lost 7 bases, J lost 4 bases, and 16 bases lay in between. The germline V gene has CDR1 SNHLY and CDR2 FYNNEI. The CDR3 loop spans 14 amino acids. CDR3: CASMRISALETQYF. CDR3 bases: TGTGCCAGCATGAGAATTTCAGCCTTAGAGACCCAGTACTTC.

V is TRBV27 and J is TRBJ1-1; 10 bases are shared with TRBD1. The CDR3 runs to 15 residues. V dropped 5 bases and J dropped 6; count of bases not matched to a gene: 9. Germline V gene sequence: CDR1 MNHEY, CDR2 SMNVEV (reference sequence). CDR3 protein: CASSPRQGAGAEAFF. The CDR3 nucleotides are TGTGCCAGCAGTCCGCGACAGGGGGCGGGGGCTGAAGCTTTCTTT.

The chain employs TRBV5-1 and TRBJ2-7; 8 bases map to TRBD2. The CDR3 has 15 residues. The V gene end was trimmed by 0 bases and the J gene end by 7 bases; junction bases not matched to a gene: 9. Looked up from germline, CDR1 is SGHRS and CDR2 is YFSETQ. CDR3 DNA sequence: TGCGCCAGCAGCTTGGCGGCGCGGGGGGCCGGGGAGCAGTACTTC. Its protein is CASSLAARGAGEQYF.

The genes are TRBV11-2 and TRBJ1-2, with a tentative D call TRBD1 (5 bases). Germline V gene data show CDR1 as SGHAT and CDR2 as FQNNGV. This CDR3 region has 15 residues. Trimming cost V 6 bases and J 2 bases, with 16 bases left between them. CDR3 amino acids: CASSTLGQANYGYTF. In DNA form, the CDR3 reads TGTGCCAGCAGTACCCTGGGGCAGGCCAACTATGGCTACACCTTC.

This chain links TRBV6-1 with TRBJ2-2; 9 nucleotides align to TRBD1. The trim removed 4 bases at V and 6 bases at J, leaving 12 bases unmatched. This CDR3 contains 17 residues. Germline V gene sequence: CDR1 MNHNS, CDR2 SASEGT. CDR3 sequence reads: CASSGPSGTGSAGELFF. The CDR3 nucleotides are TGTGCCAGCAGTGGGCCCTCCGGGACAGGGAGCGCCGGGGAGCTGTTTTTT.

The genes are TRBV6-5 and TRBJ2-1, with D perhaps given as TRBD1 or TRBD2 (6 bases each). Trimming shortened V by 6 bases and J by 8 bases, and 20 bases separated the two germline ends. The CDR3 has 15 amino acids. Germline loops: CDR1 MNHEY, CDR2 SVGAGI. The CDR3 sequence: CASRGGQGLSDEQFF. The CDR3 bases are TGTGCCAGCAGAGGGGGGCAAGGTCTTAGCGATGAGCAGTTCTTC.

V gene TRBV11-2 combines with J gene TRBJ2-1; tentatively, D is TRBD1 or TRBD2 (5 bases each). The CDR3 runs 16 residues. Germline V gene sequence: CDR1 SGHAT, CDR2 FQNNGV. The ends were cut back, 5 bases at V and 3 bases at J, with 17 bases in the middle. The CDR3 reads CASSTLRGGNYNEQFF. CDR3 sequence (DNA): TGTGCCAGCAGCACCCTTCGGGGCGGTAACTACAATGAGCAGTTCTTC.

This clone came up once. The genes are TRBV5-5 and TRBJ2-7, with D perhaps assigned TRBD1 or TRBD2 (5 bases each). The ends were cut back, 1 base at V and 3 bases at J, with 11 bases in the middle. Per germline, CDR1 SGHKS and CDR2 YYEKEE (reference sequence). The CDR3 length is 14 residues. Written as DNA, the CDR3 is TGTGCCAGCAGCTTGTTTCGGGGCCACTACGAGCAGTACTTC. It is translated as CASSLFRGHYEQYF.

The chain couples TRBV5-1 to TRBJ1-5, with TRBD1 as a possible D gene (5 bases). CDR1 and CDR2 (germline): SGHRS, YFSETQ. The CDR3 consists of 14 residues. With 6 bases removed from V and 1 base from J, the gap between germline ends came to 11 bases. This CDR3 reads CASKRDPSNQPQHF. CDR3 nucleotides: TGCGCCAGCAAGCGGGACCCAAGCAATCAGCCCCAGCATTTT.

This clone was detected only once. The rearrangement links TRBV11-3 to TRBJ2-3; TRBD2 matches 7 bases. Per germline, CDR1 SGHNT and CDR2 YENEEA. The junction had 9 bases not matched to a gene; V was cut back by 2 bases and J by 10 bases. The CDR3 is 14 amino acids. CDR3 sequence: CASSLRASGEAQYF. The DNA of the CDR3 is TGTGCCAGCAGCTTAAGGGCTAGCGGAGAGGCGCAGTATTTT.

The V gene is TRBV6-4, the J gene TRBJ1-2; D is ambiguous. V was clipped by 3 bases and J by 4 bases, with 18 bases between them. Germline CDR1 is MRHNA and CDR2 is SNTAGT. CDR3 length: 16 amino acids. In nucleotides, the CDR3 is TGTGCCAGCAGTGAATCTTGGTCCATAGCGGTCTATGGCTACACCTTC. It translates to CASSESWSIAVYGYTF.

V and J are TRBV27 and TRBJ1-2; TRBD1 aligns across 7 bases. Germline trimming cut 3 bases from V and 4 bases from J; bases unmatched to any gene: 8. Germline CDR1 reads MNHEY; CDR2 reads SMNVEV (reference sequence). This CDR3 comprises 15 residues. The CDR3 DNA reads TGTGCCAGCAGTTTGGCAGGGGGACGAGGCTATGGCTACACCTTC. It yields the protein CASSLAGGRGYGYTF.

This clone has more than one count but fewer than ten. The J gene is TRBJ2-7, the V gene TRBV5-1; 9 bases align to TRBD1. Germline assignment: CDR1 SGHRS and CDR2 YFSETQ. V dropped 4 bases and J dropped 3; count of bases not matched to a gene: 11. The CDR3 consists of 16 residues. In nucleotides, the CDR3 is TGCGCCAGCAGCACGGGACAGGGAACTCCCTTCTACGAGCAGTACTTC. Amino acid sequence: CASSTGQGTPFYEQYF.

J is TRBJ2-7 and V is TRBV27; TRBD1 agrees at 10 bases. The CDR3 loop spans 15 amino acids. The ends lost 0 bases at V and 3 bases at J; junction bases unmatched: 2. Germline CDR1 is MNHEY and CDR2 is SMNVEV (reference sequence). CDR3 loop: CASSLSGQGHYEQYF. Written as DNA, the CDR3 is TGTGCCAGCAGTTTATCGGGACAGGGGCACTACGAGCAGTACTTC.

V usage is TRBV7-2 and J usage is TRBJ2-7; the match to TRBD2 covers 14 bases. Germline V gives CDR1 SGHTA, CDR2 FQGNSA. The length of the CDR3 is 17 residues. After removal of 3 bases from V and 3 bases from J, the junction contained 7 bases not matched to a gene. The CDR3 loop is CASSFGLAGGLYYEQYF. The CDR3 DNA follows: TGTGCCAGCAGCTTTGGACTAGCGGGGGGACTTTACTACGAGCAGTACTTC.

V is TRBV18 and J is TRBJ1-4, with 8 bases lining up with TRBD1. CDR3 length equals 15 residues. With V trimmed by 4 bases and J by 5 bases, 6 bases remained unmatched. From germline, CDR1 is KGHSH and CDR2 LQKENI. CDR3 bases: TGTGCCAGCTCACAAAACAGGGGGATAAATGAAAAACTGTTTTTT. Translating it yields CASSQNRGINEKLFF.